The present entry profiles one TCR beta chain with its context. What it binds is not known. The data belong to a study of T cell responses to AZD1222 COVID-19 vaccine. The study, taken as a whole, reports: After the peak T cell response, and only then, were repertoires sampled.

Per germline, CDR1 SGHRS and CDR2 YFSETQ. The CDR3 contains 13 residues. Trimming pared 3 bases from V and 2 bases from J, leaving 9 bases between. Sequencing was performed with immunoSEQ multiplex PCR; in TCRdb, only in-frame clones are kept and a portion is missing. The sample shows 150,000 to 170,000 clones, around nine tenths of them seen only once. The clonotype was recovered from an adult in good health. Source: peripheral blood, taken on day 0 of AZD1222 vaccination. The rearrangement links TRBV5-1 to TRBJ2-7; possibly TRBD1 for D (5 bases). The CDR3 is CASSSSTAYEQYF. As DNA, the CDR3 is TGCGCCAGCAGCTCGTCGACAGCCTACGAGCAGTACTTC.